This TCR beta chain was identified during a study of T cells after yellow fever vaccination. The study's findings and limits: Overall, a small share of clonotypes was seen in both CD4 and CD8 compartments.

Trimming at V came to 3 bases and at J to 7 bases, leaving 5 bases not matched to a gene. Germline CDR1 MDHEN, CDR2 SYDVKM. This CDR3 has 15 amino acids. This clonotype was picked up a small number of times. Its antigen is unidentified. TCRdb independently ran MiXCR on the 5' RACE reads; one entry per CDR3 protein. The sample holds under 600,000 distinct CDR3 sequences, 20% to 25% seen once. The sample was PBMCs, taken 20 to 25 days after the first yellow fever vaccination. The clonotype was recovered from a man between 18 and 29 years old who received the YFV17D yellow fever vaccine. The chain employs TRBV28 and TRBJ2-1, with 11 bases that match TRBD2. The CDR3 DNA follows: TGTGCCAGCAGTTTCTTAGCGGGGGGGCCTAATGAGCAGTTCTTC. Translated, it gives CASSFLAGGPNEQFF.